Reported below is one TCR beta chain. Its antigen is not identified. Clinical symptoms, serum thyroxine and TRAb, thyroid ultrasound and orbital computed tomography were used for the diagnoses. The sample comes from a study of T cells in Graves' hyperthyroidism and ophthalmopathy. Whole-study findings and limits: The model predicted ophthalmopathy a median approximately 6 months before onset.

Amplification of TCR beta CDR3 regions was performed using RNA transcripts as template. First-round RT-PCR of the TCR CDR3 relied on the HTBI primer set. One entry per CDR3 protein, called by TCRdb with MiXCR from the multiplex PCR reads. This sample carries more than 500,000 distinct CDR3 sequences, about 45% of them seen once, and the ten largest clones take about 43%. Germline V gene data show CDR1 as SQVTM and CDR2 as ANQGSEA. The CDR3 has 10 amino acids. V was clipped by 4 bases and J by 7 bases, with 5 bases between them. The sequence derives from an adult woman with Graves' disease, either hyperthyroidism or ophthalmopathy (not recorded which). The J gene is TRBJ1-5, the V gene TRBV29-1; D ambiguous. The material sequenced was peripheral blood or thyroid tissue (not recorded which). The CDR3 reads CSVAGQPQHF. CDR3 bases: TGCAGCGTTGCGGGGCAGCCCCAGCATTTT.